This T cell receptor (beta chain) was observed in a study of shared clonotypes between healthy human individuals (dated by TCRdb to about 2020). About the study as a whole: Two women and three men aged 18 to 49 years were included in the cohort. Per donor, three plates each were used for CD4 naive and CD4 memory, two for CD8 naive, and one for CD8 memory. Blood TCR repertoires of four to six healthy adults were deeply sequenced to estimate repertoire size and the extent of clonotype sharing between individuals. To increase sequencing depth and limit assay-specific biases, different laboratories used diverse techniques to prepare libraries and sequence TCR repertoires. Per donor, leukapheresis produced somewhere between about 0.8 and 9 billion PBMCs. General conclusions and limits of the study: Clonotypes shared by all four sorted-subset donors showed higher generation probabilities than non-shared clonotypes. Only blood was sampled, and tissue TCR repertoires likely differ from those in blood. Even with the large sequencing depth, rarefaction of the sorted-subset datasets indicated that sequencing was incomplete. Because the study included only a small number of donors, the genetic and exposure-history diversity represented was limited. Estimated clonotype richness was generally larger for naive than for memory subsets. Based on pairwise subsampling, the degree of clonotype sharing among donors was expected to be affected by sequencing depth. When a few donors were compared, the shared fraction of clonotypes was about 5% for naive CD4, less than 4% for naive CD8, 2.3% for memory CD4, and roughly 0.4% for memory CD8.

Healthy HIV-negative adults with no recently reported acute infections or vaccinations were included as donors. Every donor was a Caucasian adult living in Nashville, Tennessee, USA. CD4+ T cells were enriched through magnetic negative selection, after which naive cells were positively selected on CD45RA and the remaining negative fraction served as the memory subset. Blood was collected by leukapheresis, and PBMCs were isolated by Ficoll-Histopaque density gradient centrifugation and then cryopreserved in liquid nitrogen vapor phase. Analytical flow cytometry was used to check the purity and quantity of every magnetically sorted T cell population. Genomic DNA was isolated from each sorted fraction and quantified by UV absorbance on a Nanodrop 2000c. In the germline V gene, CDR1 corresponds to KGHSH and CDR2 to LQKENI. The CDR3 holds 17 amino acids from the cysteine to the phenylalanine. CDR3 DNA is the only sequence kept; it has 51 bases, read in frame from the first base. The junction carries 13 bases between V and J, which are trimmed by 1 base and 0 bases respectively.

Details on this clone: What antigen it recognizes has not been identified. No much larger clonotype is one base removed from it; base qualities were not supplied.

Using the deep immunoSEQ assay, TCR CDR3 regions were amplified from genomic DNA by multiplex PCR. Extracted genomic DNA from each cell subset was spread evenly across all wells of several immunoSEQ 96-well plates, with each plate serving as a replicate. For sorted subsets, about 200 ng genomic DNA, equal to about 30,000 T cell genomes, was loaded into each replicate PCR. Purified libraries were quantified with a Qubit 3.0 fluorometer, sized on a Bioanalyzer 2100, and re-quantified with the KAPA Library Quantification kit. Each immunoSEQ 96-well plate was sequenced on its own single-read 150-cycle Illumina NextSeq 550 flow cell. Concerning the study's data processing: Because the immunoSEQ output included only junctional sequences and no quality scores, the filtering could not be the same as the filtering used for full-length reads. To assign V/J genes and CDR3, sequences were annotated using PyIR, a Python wrapper for IgBLAST v1.9, with IMGT germline references. Reads were removed for weak V/J assignments (E-value above 1e-6), missing CDR3, stop codons, out-of-frame junctions, or ambiguous translated residues. V3J clonotypes were defined by identical inferred V gene, J gene, and CDR3 amino acid sequence. To compute the percentage overlap between repertoires, the number of shared unique clonotypes was divided by the size of the smaller repertoire. Richness of each repertoire was evaluated using RTK rarefaction, the Chao1 estimator, and Recon v2.1 estimates of unobserved clonotypes. Generation probabilities were computed with OLGA for all TCRbeta clonotypes obtained by the gDNA method from a few donors. What TCRdb holds here is the immuneACCESS table cut down to in-frame rearrangements. Part of the clones is not present; checked against another copy, under half of the missing clones reflect an unresolved V gene, and the others are unexplained. Clone size and V and J calls were adopted from that table, with D and trimming inferred from the DNA. For this sample there are more than 1.2 million clones; approximately 98.5% appear just once. The biggest ten clones account for around 0.33% of the sample.

Sequencing used naive CD4+ T cells sorted from blood. Taken with the paper, the label for cell subset or site translates to: CD45RA+ positively selected. This TCR was recovered from a man aged 25-45 years in good health. The rearranged segments are TRBV18 and TRBJ1-5, and TRBD1 may be the D gene, going by 5 matching bases. Read as DNA, the sequence is TGTGCCAGCTCACCACGGGTCGGGCAGGGTAGCAATCAGCCCCAGCATTTT. This encodes CASSPRVGQGSNQPQHF.